This entry is about one T cell receptor beta chain. Mismatch with germline at one junction end may stem from a read error. This entry is derived from a study of blood T cell repertoires in COVID-19. As processed by the authors: Amplification from reference gene primers served as the basis for estimated nucleated cell counts. Repertoires were generated with immunoSEQ multiplex PCR, while TCRdb's copy carries only in-frame clones and drops some. V, J and clone size derive from that table, while D and trimming were established from the DNA sequence. This table has 250,000 to 350,000 clones, roughly 80% appearing once. Germline values: CDR1 LNHDA, CDR2 SQIVND (reference sequence). This CDR3 has 18 amino acids.

This receptor was identified in a human donor with COVID-19, enrolled during active disease. The donor label of this sample is uncertain. Material: peripheral blood. This sequence joins TRBV19 and TRBJ1-5; 7 nucleotides align to TRBD1. The CDR3 DNA reads TGTACCAGTAGTCCTTCAATGACAGGGCCGATAGGGATACAGCCCCAGCATTTT. Translated: CTSSPSMTGPIGIQPQHF.